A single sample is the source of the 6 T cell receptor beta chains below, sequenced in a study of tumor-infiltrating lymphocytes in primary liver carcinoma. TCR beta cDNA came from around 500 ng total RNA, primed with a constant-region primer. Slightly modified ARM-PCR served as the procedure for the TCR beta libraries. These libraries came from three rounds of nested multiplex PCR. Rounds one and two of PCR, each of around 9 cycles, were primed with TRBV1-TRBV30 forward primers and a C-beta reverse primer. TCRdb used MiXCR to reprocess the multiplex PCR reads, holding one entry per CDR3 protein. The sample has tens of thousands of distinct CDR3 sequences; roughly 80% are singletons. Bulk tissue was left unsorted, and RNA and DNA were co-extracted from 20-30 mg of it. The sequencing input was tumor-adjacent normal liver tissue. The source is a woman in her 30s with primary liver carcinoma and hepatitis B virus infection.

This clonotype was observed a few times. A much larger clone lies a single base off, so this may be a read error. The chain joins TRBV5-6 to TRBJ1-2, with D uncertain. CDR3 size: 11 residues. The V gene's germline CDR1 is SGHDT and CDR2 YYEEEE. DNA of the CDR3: TGTGCCGGCAGCTATAGAACTGGCTACACCTTC. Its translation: CAGSYRTGYTF.

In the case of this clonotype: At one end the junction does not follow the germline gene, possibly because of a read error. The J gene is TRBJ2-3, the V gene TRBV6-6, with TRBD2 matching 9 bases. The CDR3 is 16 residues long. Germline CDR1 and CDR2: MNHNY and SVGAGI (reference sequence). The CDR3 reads CASSFTTGTSIDTQYF. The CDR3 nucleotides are TGTGCCAGCAGTTTTACTACCGGGACTAGCATAGATACGCAGTATTTT.

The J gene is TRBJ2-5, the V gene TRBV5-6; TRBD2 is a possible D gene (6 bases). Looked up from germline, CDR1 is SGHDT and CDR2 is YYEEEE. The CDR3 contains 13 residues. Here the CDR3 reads CASGETSWETQYF. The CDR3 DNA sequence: TGTGCAAGCGGAGAGACTAGTTGGGAGACCCAGTACTTC.

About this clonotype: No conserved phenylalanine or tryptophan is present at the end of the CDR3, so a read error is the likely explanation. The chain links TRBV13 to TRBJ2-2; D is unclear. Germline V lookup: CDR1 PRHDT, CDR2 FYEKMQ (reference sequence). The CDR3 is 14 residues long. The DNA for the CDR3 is TGTTCCAGCAGCTTAGGCCGATACGCCGGGGAGCTGTTTTAT. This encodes CSSSLGRYAGELFY.

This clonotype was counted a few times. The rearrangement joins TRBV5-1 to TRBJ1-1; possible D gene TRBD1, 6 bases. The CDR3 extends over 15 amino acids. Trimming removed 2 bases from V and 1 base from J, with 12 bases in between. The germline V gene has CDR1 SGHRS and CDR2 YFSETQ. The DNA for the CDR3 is TGCGCCAGCAGCTTACAGGGCCCCGGGAACACTGAAGCTTTCTTT. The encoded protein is CASSLQGPGNTEAFF.

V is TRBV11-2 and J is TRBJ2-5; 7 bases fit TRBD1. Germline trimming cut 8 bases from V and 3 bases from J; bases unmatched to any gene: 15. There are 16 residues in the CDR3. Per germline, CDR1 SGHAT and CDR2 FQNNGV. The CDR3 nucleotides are TGTGCCAGCGGCACGAGAATAGGGGGCGCGAAAGAGACCCAGTACTTC. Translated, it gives CASGTRIGGAKETQYF.